The T cell receptor beta chain described here comes from a study of blood T cells in healthy people across ages. As for this clonotype: What it recognizes is unknown.

General study findings and limits: Those diversity estimates obtained from one million T cells were thought to be underestimates. The study lacked donor CMV status, which possibly confounded expanded clonotype changes. PBMCs went unsorted, and a conclusive naive versus antigen-experienced comparison was therefore prevented.

Trimming cost V 6 bases and J 2 bases, with 13 bases left between them. Germline lookup yields CDR1 MDHEN and CDR2 SYDVKM. The CDR3 runs 14 residues. A minimum of 6.5 million PBMCs was isolated per sample. Combining a sample-barcoded 5' primer with a J-beta primer mix, a second PCR ran for roughly 7 to 12 cycles. MiXCR, applied by TCRdb to the 5' RACE reads, yields one record per CDR3 protein. The table includes 700,000 or so distinct CDR3 sequences, approximately 40% detected once. This chain joins TRBV28 and TRBJ2-5, with D perhaps matching TRBD1 (5 bases). The receptor was derived from an elderly man in good health. The sequenced material came from blood. CDR3 in amino acids: CASSSHDSQETQYF. In DNA, the CDR3 is TGTGCCAGCAGCTCTCACGACAGTCAAGAGACCCAGTACTTC. Full variable domain (remainder filled in from reference TRBV28 and TRBJ2-5): DVKVTQSSRYLVKRTGEKVFLECVQDMDHENMFWYRQDPGLGLRLIYFSYDVKMKEKGDIPEGYSVSREKKERFSLILESASTNQTSMYLCASSSHDSQETQYFGPGTRLLVL.